This T cell receptor beta chain stems from a study of cytomegalovirus exposure and HLA in healthy donors. As concerns this clone: What it binds is not known.

The study's findings and limits: Cytomegalovirus-associated status was assigned to around 160 TCR beta chains.

This CDR3 has 17 residues. Trimming at V came to 4 bases and at J to 0 bases, leaving 12 bases not matched to a gene. In germline, CDR1 is SGHRS, CDR2 YFSETQ. The PCR had 60 Vbeta and 13 Jbeta primers. Produced via immunoSEQ multiplex PCR; TCRdb's table is partial and in-frame only. This table holds about 200,000 clones, around 77% found once. This chain uses TRBV5-1 with TRBJ1-1; 7 positions match TRBD1. This TCR was recovered from a woman aged 25 to 39 in good health and CMV-seronegative. The specimen was PBMCs. Here the CDR3 DNA reads TGCGCCAGCAGCGACCGAACAGGGGCGCTACTGAACACTGAAGCTTTCTTT. Protein: CASSDRTGALLNTEAFF.